Presented here are 30 T cell receptor beta chains from one specimen sequenced in a study of early T cells in non-severe SARS-CoV-2 infection. One entry per CDR3 protein results from TCRdb running MiXCR on the 5' RACE reads. The sample has some 77,000 distinct CDR3 sequences; about 5% are singletons. The specimen was whole blood, collected at baseline. The receptors here all came from an adult who was a healthcare worker with PCR-confirmed SARS-CoV-2 infection or an uninfected control (not recorded which).

Here the CDR3 reads CASSQDLWDENSPLHF. For the CDR3, the DNA is TGCGCCAGCAGCCAAGATTTGTGGGATGAGAATTCACCCCTCCACTTT. The rearrangement links TRBV4-1 to TRBJ1-6; D is unresolved. This CDR3 has 16 residues. Trimming took off 0 bases at V and 7 bases at J, with 13 bases between the two ends. Germline-derived CDR1 and CDR2 are MGHRA and YSYEKL.

Many counts were recorded for this clonotype. This rearrangement joins TRBV7-2 to TRBJ2-7, with no clear D. The germline V gene has CDR1 SGHTA and CDR2 FQGNSA. The CDR3 is 15 amino acids. V gave up 1 base and J gave up 1 base, with 11 bases separating them. The CDR3 is CASSLEAQRSYEQYF. The CDR3 DNA reads as TGTGCCAGCAGCTTAGAGGCGCAGAGGTCCTACGAGCAGTACTTC.

This clonotype was recorded a few times. CDR3 nucleotides: TGTGCCAGCAGCGAAGGGGGAGTCAGTACAGATACGCAGTATTTT. It codes for CASSEGGVSTDTQYF. This chain uses TRBV7-4 with TRBJ2-3; possible D gene TRBD1, 6 bases. Trimming removed 5 bases from V and 3 bases from J, with 15 bases in between. Per the germline V gene, CDR1 is SGHVT and CDR2 is SQSDAQ. The CDR3 loop spans 15 amino acids.

This clonotype has ten or more counts. The chain is built from TRBV20-1 and TRBJ2-2, with D unclear. The CDR3 has 18 amino acids. The germline CDR1 and CDR2 sequences are DFQATT and SNEGSKA (reference sequence). Trimming cost V 0 bases and J 0 bases, with 17 bases left between them. CDR3 DNA sequence: TGCAGTGCTAGAGATCGGCCGAGGCTAACAGCGAACACCGGGGAGCTGTTTTTT. It is translated as CSARDRPRLTANTGELFF.

This clonotype was counted ten times or more. This sequence joins TRBV20-1 and TRBJ1-1, with TRBD1 as a possible D gene (5 bases). The CDR3 has 15 amino acids. Germline V gene sequence: CDR1 DFQATT, CDR2 SNEGSKA (reference sequence). Trimming pared 3 bases from V and 0 bases from J, leaving 14 bases between. DNA of the CDR3: TGCAGTGCTAGGCGTTCTGGGGGGATGAACACTGAAGCTTTCTTT. Protein: CSARRSGGMNTEAFF.

J is TRBJ2-7 and V is TRBV6-1; 7 positions match TRBD1. This CDR3 spans 15 amino acids. J was trimmed by 7 bases and V by 3 bases; bases with no gene match: 12. CDR1 is MNHNS, CDR2 SASEGT, per germline. CDR3 coding DNA: TGTGCCAGCAGTGATCGACAGGGCCAGGCGAGGGAGCAGTACTTC. Translating gives CASSDRQGQAREQYF.

This clonotype was detected ten times or more. V is TRBV5-1 and J is TRBJ2-1; 7 positions match TRBD2. Germline loops: CDR1 SGHRS, CDR2 YFSETQ. The CDR3 covers 14 residues. The J segment lost 8 bases and the V segment lost 4 bases, leaving 9 bases of the junction unmatched. Written as DNA, the CDR3 is TGCGCCAGCAGCCCCACCGCGGGAGCTGATGAGCAGTTCTTC. It yields the protein CASSPTAGADEQFF.

By share, this clonotype counts as medium-sized. The chain joins TRBV30 to TRBJ1-5; tentative D call: TRBD1 (5 bases). Germline values: CDR1 GTSNPN, CDR2 SVGIG (reference sequence). This CDR3 spans 16 amino acids. Here the CDR3 reads CAYGVGQGYSNQPQHF. In DNA form, the CDR3 reads TGTGCTTACGGGGTCGGGCAGGGCTATAGCAATCAGCCCCAGCATTTT.

In its sample, this clonotype was seen a few times. This sequence joins TRBV7-2 and TRBJ2-6; TRBD1 is a possible D gene (5 bases). CDR1 and CDR2 (germline): SGHTA, FQGNSA. The CDR3 covers 15 residues. Trimming took off 4 bases at V and 2 bases at J, with 9 bases between the two ends. CDR3 residues: CASSSTATGANVLTF. CDR3 DNA: TGTGCCAGCAGCTCGACAGCAACTGGGGCCAACGTCCTGACTTTC.

This clonotype was observed many times. In DNA form, the CDR3 reads TGTGCCAGCAGCGTAGATCCTAGCGGGAGGGTGAAGGATACGCAGTATTTT. It yields the protein CASSVDPSGRVKDTQYF. This chain joins TRBV9 and TRBJ2-3; the match to TRBD2 covers 12 bases. Germline values: CDR1 SGDLS, CDR2 YYNGEE. With V trimmed by 0 bases and J by 6 bases, 8 bases remained unmatched. The length of the CDR3 is 17 residues. The variable domain in full, with the rest retrieved from reference TRBV9 and TRBJ2-3, is DSGVTQTPKHLITATGQRVTLRCSPRSGDLSVYWYQQSLDQGLQFLIQYYNGEERAKGNILERFSAQQFPDLHSELNLSSLELGDSALYFCASSVDPSGRVKDTQYFGPGTRLTVL.

The rearrangement uses TRBV14 and TRBJ2-3; 9 nucleotides line up with TRBD2. The length of the CDR3 is 19 residues. Unmatched junction bases numbered 17, after V lost 5 bases and J lost 2 bases. In germline, CDR1 is SGHDN, CDR2 FVKESK. CDR3 in amino acids: CASSYGPMGLAGITDTQYF. DNA for the CDR3: TGTGCCAGCAGCTACGGACCGATGGGACTAGCTGGGATCACAGATACGCAGTATTTT.

The sample holds many counts of this clonotype. This chain joins TRBV5-4 and TRBJ2-2; no clear D gene. Per the germline V gene, CDR1 is SGHNT and CDR2 is YYREEE (reference sequence). V was clipped by 4 bases and J by 4 bases, with 8 bases between them. The CDR3 has 13 residues. The DNA of the CDR3 is TGTGCCAGCAGCCCTGTTGGCACCGGGGAGCTGTTTTTT. Its translation is CASSPVGTGELFF.

In its sample, this clonotype was seen many times. The V gene is TRBV28, the J gene TRBJ2-7; D is possibly TRBD2 (6 bases). The V end lost 5 bases, the J end lost 2 bases, and 16 bases lay between the germline ends. Germline CDR1 MDHEN, CDR2 SYDVKM. CDR3 length equals 15 residues. The CDR3 sequence: CASSEGLPYAYEQYF. The CDR3 DNA reads TGTGCCAGCAGTGAGGGACTTCCCTATGCCTACGAGCAGTACTTC.

This clonotype showed up just a few times. The V gene is TRBV21-1, the J gene TRBJ2-7; TRBD1, the table's D call, lacks a check against the DNA. TRBV21-1 is assigned pseudogene status. The CDR3 has 13 residues. CDR3 DNA sequence: TGTGCCAGCACCCCTGGTCCACCAGGGGAGCAGTACTTC. Its protein is CASTPGPPGEQYF.

This clonotype has more than one count but fewer than ten. The rearrangement uses TRBV30 and TRBJ2-7; 9 bases agree with TRBD1. Germline V gene data show CDR1 as GTSNPN and CDR2 as SVGIG (reference sequence). The CDR3 length is 12 residues. With 6 bases clipped from V and 4 bases from J, the junction kept 4 bases outside the gene matches. CDR3 loop: CACGDRVYEQYF. As DNA, the CDR3 is TGTGCCTGTGGGGACAGGGTTTACGAGCAGTACTTC.

The DNA for the CDR3 is TGTGCCAGCAGGCCGGGACTCACCTCTGCTGAGCAGTTCTTC. It encodes CASRPGLTSAEQFF. This chain links TRBV27 with TRBJ2-1, with D possibly matching TRBD2 (6 bases). The CDR3 length is 14 residues. Trimming shortened V by 6 bases and J by 9 bases, and 18 bases separated the two germline ends. Germline assignment: CDR1 MNHEY and CDR2 SMNVEV (reference sequence).

CDR3 coding DNA: TGCGCCAGCAGCTTGGGTTCGGTGCAAGAGACCCAGTACTTC. Translating gives CASSLGSVQETQYF. The V call is TRBV5-1, the J call TRBJ2-5; D remains ambiguous. The V end lost 0 bases, the J end lost 2 bases, and 8 bases lay between the germline ends. The CDR3 has 14 residues. CDR1 is SGHRS, CDR2 YFSETQ, per germline. The complete variable domain, with remaining parts taken from reference TRBV5-1 and TRBJ2-5, reads KAGVTQTPRYLIKTRGQQVTLSCSPISGHRSVSWYQQTPGQGLQFLFEYFSETQRNKGNFPGRFSGRQFSNSRSEMNVSTLELGDSALYLCASSLGSVQETQYFGPGTRLLVL.

The table lists this clonotype with many counts. The chain carries TRBV29-1 and TRBJ1-2, with D unclear. V was pared by 0 bases and J by 5 bases, with 16 bases between. CDR3 length: 15 residues. Germline V lookup: CDR1 SQVTM, CDR2 ANQGSEA. This chain's CDR3 is CSVEDRSVGAYGYTF. The CDR3 DNA sequence: TGCAGCGTTGAAGATCGCTCGGTAGGAGCGTATGGCTACACCTTC.

This clonotype was recorded at least ten times. This chain connects TRBV20-1 to TRBJ2-3; 9 bases agree with TRBD2. The length of the CDR3 is 14 residues. The germline gives CDR1 DFQATT, CDR2 SNEGSKA (reference sequence). Trimming took 3 bases from V and 2 from J; bases not matched to a gene: 3. The DNA of the CDR3 is TGCAGTGCTAGCCTAGCGGGGCTCACAGATACGCAGTATTTT. This codes for CSASLAGLTDTQYF.

This rearrangement joins TRBV2 to TRBJ2-3; TRBD1 matches at 11 bases. V trimming: 6 bases; J trimming: 6 bases; junction bases outside the gene matches: 5. Germline CDR1 SNHLY, CDR2 FYNNEI. The CDR3 is made up of 14 amino acids. Here the CDR3 reads CASSRTGGVDTQYF. The CDR3 coding sequence is TGTGCCAGCAGCCGGACAGGGGGCGTGGATACGCAGTATTTT.

This clonotype has ten or more counts. The gene calls are TRBV7-9 and TRBJ1-1; 10 nucleotides line up with TRBD1. The germline CDR1 and CDR2 sequences are SEHNR and FQNEAQ (reference sequence). V trimming: 5 bases; J trimming: 3 bases; junction bases outside the gene matches: 9. CDR3 length: 16 amino acids. The CDR3 loop reads CASSPLVGQGDTEAFF. The CDR3 nucleotides are TGTGCCAGCAGCCCCCTCGTCGGACAGGGGGACACTGAAGCTTTCTTT.

The sample holds many counts of this clonotype. The gene calls are TRBV4-2 and TRBJ1-5; possibly TRBD1 for D (5 bases). CDR3 length: 17 amino acids. V lost 4 bases to trimming and J lost 1 base, with 17 bases between them. Germline assignment: CDR1 LGHNA and CDR2 YNFKEQ. In DNA form, the CDR3 reads TGTGCCAGCAGCCCCCAGGGTCGAGTCGGAAGCAATCAGCCCCAGCATTTT. Translated, it gives CASSPQGRVGSNQPQHF.

The sample holds many counts of this clonotype. V usage is TRBV28 and J usage is TRBJ1-1, with D hard to call. CDR1 and CDR2 (germline): MDHEN, SYDVKM. There are 12 residues in the CDR3. Deletions cut 10 bases from V and 5 bases from J, with 14 bases between. The CDR3 bases are TGTGCCATCGGCCGGAGTCAGACTGAAGCTTTCTTT. This encodes CAIGRSQTEAFF.

This clonotype was detected only a few times. The rearrangement joins TRBV6-5 to TRBJ1-1; weak D call: TRBD1 (5 bases). Deletions cut 7 bases from V and 0 bases from J, with 9 bases between. There are 13 residues in the CDR3. Germline V gene sequence: CDR1 MNHEY, CDR2 SVGAGI. CDR3 nucleotides: TGTGCCAGCACCGACAGCCTGAACACTGAAGCTTTCTTT. Translation: CASTDSLNTEAFF.

This clonotype appeared many times. The rearrangement joins TRBV20-1 to TRBJ1-3; 8 nucleotides align to TRBD1. V was pared by 6 bases and J by 4 bases, with 8 bases of the junction left unmatched. The CDR3 is made up of 14 amino acids. CDR1 is DFQATT and CDR2 is SNEGSKA in the germline V gene (reference sequence). The CDR3 spells CSAWQGAKGNTIYF. The CDR3 DNA reads as TGCAGTGCCTGGCAGGGGGCAAAAGGAAACACCATATATTTT.

The V gene is TRBV7-2, the J gene TRBJ2-7; D is perhaps TRBD1 (5 bases). Germline CDR1 reads SGHTA; CDR2 reads FQGNSA. The germline V and J ends were trimmed by 4 bases and 3 bases, with 16 bases remaining between them. This CDR3 contains 15 residues. The CDR3 protein is CASSSGAYTGYEQYF. The DNA of the CDR3 is TGTGCCAGCAGCTCTGGGGCTTACACAGGCTACGAGCAGTACTTC.

This clonotype was counted only a few times. The chain uses TRBV29-1 and TRBJ2-3; 9 bases map to TRBD2. This CDR3 is 13 amino acids long. Germline V lookup: CDR1 SQVTM, CDR2 ANQGSEA. V shed 7 bases and J 1 base; nucleotides not matched to a gene: 3. The DNA of the CDR3 is TGCAGCGCAGCTAGCGGGGGCACAGATACGCAGTATTTT. Translated, it gives CSAASGGTDTQYF.

In its sample, this clonotype was seen many times. This sequence joins TRBV7-6 and TRBJ2-3; perhaps D is TRBD1 or TRBD2 (5 bases each). The V gene's germline CDR1 is SGHVS and CDR2 FNYEAQ. V was clipped by 6 bases and J by 4 bases, with 11 bases between them. The CDR3 length is 13 residues. CDR3 loop: CASSSGTPDTQYF. CDR3 coding DNA: TGTGCCAGCAGTTCCGGGACCCCAGATACGCAGTATTTT. Filled out from reference TRBV7-6 and TRBJ2-3, the complete variable domain reads GAGVSQSPRYKVTKRGQDVALRCDPISGHVSLYWYRQALGQGPEFLTYFNYEAQQDKSGLPNDRFSAERPEGSISTLTIQRTEQRDSAMYRCASSSGTPDTQYFGPGTRLTVL.

This clonotype appeared a few times. The rearrangement links TRBV12-3 or TRBV12-4 to TRBJ2-3; TRBD2 matches at 9 bases. Trimming took 4 bases from V and 2 from J; bases not matched to a gene: 4. The CDR3 sequence is 15 residues long. For the CDR3, the DNA is TGTGCCAGCAGTTGGCTAGCGGGGATCACAGATACGCAGTATTTT. Protein product: CASSWLAGITDTQYF.

The rearrangement links TRBV29-1 to TRBJ1-5; D possibly corresponds to TRBD1 (5 bases). The germline CDR1 and CDR2 sequences are SQVTM and ANQGSEA. This CDR3 has 14 residues. Trimming pared 6 bases from V and 4 bases from J, leaving 16 bases between. The DNA of the CDR3 is TGCAGCGTCGCATCCGGCGGGGCTAATCAGCCCCAGCATTTT. Its protein is CSVASGGANQPQHF.